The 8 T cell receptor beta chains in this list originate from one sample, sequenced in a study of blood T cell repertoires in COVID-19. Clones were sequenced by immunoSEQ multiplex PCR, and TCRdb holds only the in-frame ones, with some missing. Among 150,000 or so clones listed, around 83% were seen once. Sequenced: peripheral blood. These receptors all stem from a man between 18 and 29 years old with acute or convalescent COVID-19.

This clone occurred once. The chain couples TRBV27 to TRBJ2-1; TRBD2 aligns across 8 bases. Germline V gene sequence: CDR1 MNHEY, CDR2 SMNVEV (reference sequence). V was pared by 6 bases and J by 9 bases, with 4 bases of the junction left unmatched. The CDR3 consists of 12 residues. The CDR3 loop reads CASSVGGGEQFF. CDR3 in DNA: TGTGCCAGCAGCGTCGGGGGGGGTGAGCAGTTCTTC.

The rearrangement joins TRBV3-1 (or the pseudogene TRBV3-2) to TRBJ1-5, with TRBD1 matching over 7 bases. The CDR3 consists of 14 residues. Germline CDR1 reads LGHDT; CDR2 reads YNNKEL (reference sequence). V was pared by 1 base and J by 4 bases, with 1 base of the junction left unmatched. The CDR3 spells CASSQGTGNQPQHF. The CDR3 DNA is TGTGCCAGCAGCCAAGGGACAGGTAATCAGCCCCAGCATTTT.

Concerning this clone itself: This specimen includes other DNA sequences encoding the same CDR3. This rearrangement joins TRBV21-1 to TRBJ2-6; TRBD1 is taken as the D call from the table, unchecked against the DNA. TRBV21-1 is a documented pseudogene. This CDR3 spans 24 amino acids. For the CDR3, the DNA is TGTGCCAGCAGCAAAGGATCAGAATCGAGAACCCGGGACAGGGGGCCCTCTGGGGCCAACGTCCTGACTTTC. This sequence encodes CASSKGSESRTRDRGPSGANVLTF.

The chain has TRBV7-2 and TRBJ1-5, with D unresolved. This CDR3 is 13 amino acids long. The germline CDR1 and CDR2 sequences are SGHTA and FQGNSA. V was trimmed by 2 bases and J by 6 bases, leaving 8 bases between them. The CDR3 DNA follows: TGTGCCAGCAGCTTATCTCTAGGTCAGCCCCAGCATTTT. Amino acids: CASSLSLGQPQHF.

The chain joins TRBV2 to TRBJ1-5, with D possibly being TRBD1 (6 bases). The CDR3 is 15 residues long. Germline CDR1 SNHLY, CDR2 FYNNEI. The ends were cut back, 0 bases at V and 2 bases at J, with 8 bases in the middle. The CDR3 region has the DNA TGTGCCAGCAGTGAAGCGAACAGGGGCAATCAGCCCCAGCATTTT. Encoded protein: CASSEANRGNQPQHF.

The chain's CDR3 is CASRTSRGQSYNEQFF. CDR3 coding DNA: TGTGCCAGCAGGACGAGCCGCGGACAGTCCTACAATGAGCAGTTCTTC. V gene TRBV6-4 combines with J gene TRBJ2-1; D might be TRBD1 (6 bases). Per germline, CDR1 MRHNA and CDR2 SNTAGT. CDR3 length: 16 residues. Between the trimmed V and J ends, which lost 6 bases and 1 base, there was a span of 16 bases.

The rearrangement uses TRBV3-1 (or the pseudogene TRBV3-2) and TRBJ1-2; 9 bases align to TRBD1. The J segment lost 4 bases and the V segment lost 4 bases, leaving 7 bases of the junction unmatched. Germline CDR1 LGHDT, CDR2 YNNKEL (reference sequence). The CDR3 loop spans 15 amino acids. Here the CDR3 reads CASSPRTGEAYGYTF. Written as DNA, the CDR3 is TGTGCCAGCAGCCCCCGGACAGGGGAGGCCTATGGCTACACCTTC.

CDR3 in DNA: TGTGCCAGCAGCCCATTGGACAGGGGGCAAACTGAAGCTTTCTTT. Amino acid sequence: CASSPLDRGQTEAFF. The chain links TRBV7-3 to TRBJ1-1, with TRBD1 matching over 11 bases. CDR3 length equals 15 residues. With 5 bases clipped from V and 5 bases from J, the junction kept 7 bases outside the gene matches. Germline V gives CDR1 SGHTA, CDR2 FQGTGA.